A single sample is the source of the 30 T cell receptor beta chains below, sequenced in a study of blood T cell repertoires in COVID-19. Clones were read by immunoSEQ multiplex PCR, and TCRdb kept only the in-frame ones, dropping some. Here the sample spans about 230,000 clones, approximately 84% being singletons. Sample: peripheral blood. These receptors were taken from a woman of 80 years or more with acute or convalescent COVID-19.

The chain joins TRBV3-1 (or the pseudogene TRBV3-2) to TRBJ2-3, with 10 bases that match TRBD2. CDR1 LGHDT and CDR2 YNNKEL come from the germline V gene (reference sequence). The CDR3 consists of 17 residues. The junction had 9 bases not matched to a gene; V was cut back by 2 bases and J by 4 bases. In DNA form, the CDR3 reads TGTGCCAGCAGCCAATTCGTAAGCGGGGGGGCCCCAGATACGCAGTATTTT. Translating it yields CASSQFVSGGAPDTQYF.

The rearrangement links TRBV12-3 or TRBV12-4 to TRBJ1-2; D is perhaps TRBD1 (5 bases). CDR3 length: 13 amino acids. Trimming pared 6 bases from V and 6 bases from J, leaving 14 bases between. For the CDR3, the DNA is TGTGCCAGCAGGGCGACGGGGGGTAATGGCTACACCTTC. As protein: CASRATGGNGYTF.

The rearrangement links TRBV5-6 to TRBJ1-6; a weak D match, TRBD1 (5 bases). CDR1 and CDR2 (germline): SGHDT, YYEEEE. The CDR3 has 15 amino acids. The V end lost 4 bases, the J end lost 7 bases, and 15 bases lay between the germline ends. CDR3 sequence reads: CASSLGDTLNSPLHF. CDR3 sequence (DNA): TGTGCCAGCAGCCTAGGGGATACGCTAAATTCACCCCTCCACTTT.

This clone was found once. The chain recombines TRBV5-1 with TRBJ1-5; D perhaps matches TRBD1 (6 bases). The germline V gene has CDR1 SGHRS and CDR2 YFSETQ. V dropped 4 bases and J dropped 0 bases, with 14 bases sitting between them. CDR3 length equals 16 residues. The CDR3 DNA reads as TGCGCCAGCAGCCCCACGACAGGAACTAGCAATCAGCCCCAGCATTTT. This translates into CASSPTTGTSNQPQHF.

The genes are TRBV5-1 and TRBJ2-7; TRBD2 matches at 7 bases. V shed 7 bases, J shed 2 bases, and the junction held 9 bases outside the gene matches. The CDR3 has 14 amino acids. The germline V gene encodes CDR1 SGHRS and CDR2 YFSETQ. The CDR3 DNA is TGCGCCAGCTGGGAGGGACTCCAAGCCTACGAGCAGTACTTC. Translating gives CASWEGLQAYEQYF. The full variable domain, rest sourced from reference TRBV5-1 and TRBJ2-7, is KAGVTQTPRYLIKTRGQQVTLSCSPISGHRSVSWYQQTPGQGLQFLFEYFSETQRNKGNFPGRFSGRQFSNSRSEMNVSTLELGDSALYLCASWEGLQAYEQYFGPGTRLTVT.

The chain recombines TRBV19 with TRBJ2-7, with 12 bases identical to TRBD2. The V segment lost 5 bases and the J segment 2 bases; nucleotides outside the gene matches: 4. Germline-derived CDR1 and CDR2 are LNHDA and SQIVND (reference sequence). The CDR3 length is 15 residues. CDR3 amino acids: CASSSGLAGTYEQYF. The CDR3 DNA follows: TGTGCCAGTAGTTCCGGACTAGCGGGGACCTACGAGCAGTACTTC.

The V call is TRBV7-8, the J call TRBJ2-7, with D unclear. CDR3 length: 12 amino acids. Germline CDR1 and CDR2: SGHVS and FQNEAQ. The germline V and J ends were trimmed by 4 bases and 3 bases, with 7 bases remaining between them. Here the CDR3 DNA reads TGTGCCAGCAGCTCCTACGGCTACGAGCAGTACTTC. It translates to CASSSYGYEQYF.

This clone was detected only a few times. The V gene is TRBV18, the J gene TRBJ2-7; 10 nucleotides align to TRBD2. Germline V gene lookup returns CDR1 KGHSH and CDR2 LQKENI. The CDR3 is 16 amino acids. V dropped 3 bases and J dropped 7; count of bases not matched to a gene: 12. CDR3 sequence: CASSPTPSGGAGEQYF. CDR3 nucleotides: TGTGCCAGCTCACCTACCCCGAGCGGGGGGGCGGGGGAGCAGTACTTC.

This clone was seen only once. The genes are TRBV4-2 and TRBJ2-1; 10 nucleotides match TRBD2. Looked up from germline, CDR1 is LGHNA and CDR2 is YNFKEQ. J gave up 15 bases and V 0 bases, and 17 bases lay outside the gene matches. This CDR3 contains 17 residues. The CDR3 sequence is CASSQEVVGTSGAPRFF. CDR3 coding DNA: TGTGCCAGCAGCCAAGAAGTTGTGGGAACTAGCGGGGCGCCGCGGTTCTTC.

J is TRBJ1-6 and V is TRBV7-2, with a tentative D call TRBD1 (5 bases). Germline values: CDR1 SGHTA, CDR2 FQGNSA. Between the trimmed V and J ends, which lost 8 bases and 0 bases, there was a span of 11 bases. CDR3 length equals 15 residues. CDR3 bases: TGTGCCAGCCTTGGGACTCGCTCCTATAATTCACCCCTCCACTTT. It is translated as CASLGTRSYNSPLHF.

V and J are TRBV19 and TRBJ1-3; unclear D gene. The CDR3 contains 15 residues. CDR1 is LNHDA, CDR2 SQIVND, per germline (reference sequence). Trimming took off 4 bases at V and 0 bases at J, with 10 bases between the two ends. The chain's CDR3 is CASSKSTDSGNTIYF. CDR3 DNA: TGTGCCAGTAGTAAGAGTACCGACTCTGGAAACACCATATATTTT.

This chain joins TRBV29-1 and TRBJ2-1, with 13 bases that match TRBD2. Looked up from germline, CDR1 is SQVTM and CDR2 is ANQGSEA. The length of the CDR3 is 11 residues. V was pared by 6 bases and J by 13 bases, with 3 bases of the junction left unmatched. In nucleotides, the CDR3 is TGCAGCGTGGGGGGACTAGCGGGACAGTTCTTC. Its translation is CSVGGLAGQFF.

The chain couples TRBV7-3 to TRBJ2-7, with D tentatively TRBD1 (6 bases). Trimming removed 1 base from V and 2 bases from J, with 12 bases in between. Germline-derived CDR1 and CDR2 are SGHTA and FQGTGA. The CDR3 sequence is 15 residues long. The DNA for the CDR3 is TGTGCCAGCAGCTTAAGGGCAGGGGCTACCTACGAGCAGTACTTC. It translates to CASSLRAGATYEQYF.

This chain uses TRBV5-1 with TRBJ2-5; D is ambiguous. The CDR3 consists of 15 residues. V lost 4 bases to trimming and J lost 4 bases, with 17 bases between them. Germline loops: CDR1 SGHRS, CDR2 YFSETQ. This chain's CDR3 is CASSANTGPAETQYF. The CDR3 DNA sequence: TGCGCCAGCAGCGCCAATACCGGTCCCGCAGAGACCCAGTACTTC.

This chain connects TRBV2 to TRBJ2-2; 8 nucleotides line up with TRBD1. V was pared by 3 bases and J by 5 bases, with 5 bases of the junction left unmatched. CDR3 size: 15 residues. Germline assignment: CDR1 SNHLY and CDR2 FYNNEI. The CDR3 DNA follows: TGTGCCAGCAGTGAGTTTCAGGGGGCAACCGGGGAGCTGTTTTTT. This gives the protein CASSEFQGATGELFF.

The chain employs TRBV5-8 and TRBJ1-4; 10 bases match TRBD1. This CDR3 contains 16 residues. Germline V CDR1 and CDR2: SGHTS, YDEGEE. The V gene end was trimmed by 4 bases and the J gene end by 0 bases; junction bases not matched to a gene: 3. The CDR3 protein is CASSRGQGATNEKLFF. CDR3 bases: TGTGCCAGCAGCCGTGGACAGGGGGCAACTAATGAAAAACTGTTTTTT.

This clone was observed many times. The rearrangement uses TRBV6-2 or TRBV6-3 and TRBJ2-2; TRBD2 might be the D (6 bases). There are 16 residues in the CDR3. Germline CDR1 and CDR2: MNHEY and SVGEGT. Trimming removed 0 bases from V and 5 bases from J, with 13 bases in between. CDR3 sequence reads: CASSYSVAGRTGELFF. The CDR3 nucleotides are TGTGCCAGCAGTTACTCAGTCGCGGGGAGGACCGGGGAGCTGTTTTTT.

The rearrangement joins TRBV15 to TRBJ1-4; tentative D call: TRBD1 (6 bases). CDR1 is LNHNV and CDR2 is YYDKDF in the germline V gene (reference sequence). V lost 0 bases and J lost 8, with 13 bases in between. This CDR3 has 15 amino acids. CDR3 nucleotides: TGTGCCACCAGCAGAGAAAGGGGGATCGGAGAAAAACTGTTTTTT. It codes for CATSRERGIGEKLFF. Full variable domain (rest looked up from reference TRBV15 and TRBJ1-4): DAMVIQNPRYQVTQFGKPVTLSCSQTLNHNVMYWYQQKSSQAPKLLFHYYDKDFNNEADTPDNFQSRRPNTSFCFLDIRSPGLGDTAMYLCATSRERGIGEKLFFGSGTQLSVL.

V gene TRBV11-2 combines with J gene TRBJ2-5; D uncertain. V shed 2 bases and J shed 6 bases, with 4 bases lying between them. This CDR3 has 11 residues. Germline lookup yields CDR1 SGHAT and CDR2 FQNNGV. CDR3 coding DNA: TGTGCCAGCAGCTTAAGCCAGACCCAGTACTTC. Translation gives CASSLSQTQYF. The whole variable domain, filled in from reference TRBV11-2 and TRBJ2-5, reads EAGVAQSPRYKIIEKRQSVAFWCNPISGHATLYWYQQILGQGPKLLIQFQNNGVVDDSQLPKDRFSAERLKGVDSTLKIQPAKLEDSAVYLCASSLSQTQYFGPGTRLLVL.

This clone was observed a handful of times. The chain combines TRBV5-1 with TRBJ2-7, with 8 positions matching TRBD1. In germline, CDR1 is SGHRS, CDR2 YFSETQ. There are 17 residues in the CDR3. Losses at the gene ends were 0 bases for V and 0 bases for J; bases not matched to a gene: 8. The CDR3 loop reads CASSLGGTGTGSYEQYF. Here the CDR3 DNA reads TGCGCCAGCAGCTTGGGGGGAACCGGGACAGGCTCCTACGAGCAGTACTTC.

The chain is built from TRBV29-1 and TRBJ2-3; no clear D gene. V gave up 0 bases and J gave up 2 bases, with 15 bases separating them. The CDR3 loop spans 16 amino acids. Germline V gene sequence: CDR1 SQVTM, CDR2 ANQGSEA. CDR3 in amino acids: CSVEDPNLPITDTQYF. The CDR3 DNA reads TGCAGCGTTGAAGATCCGAACCTACCGATCACAGATACGCAGTATTTT.

In this sample, this clone turned up a few times. The chain links TRBV11-2 to TRBJ1-4; D perhaps matches TRBD1 (6 bases). Per the germline V gene, CDR1 is SGHAT and CDR2 is FQNNGV. V was shortened by 1 base and J by 8 bases, with 17 bases between the two germline ends. This CDR3 region has 16 residues. The CDR3 protein is CASSLGFGTKGEKLFF. Written as DNA, the CDR3 is TGTGCCAGCAGCTTAGGATTCGGGACAAAAGGGGAAAAACTGTTTTTT.

This chain's CDR3 is CASSIQGAFGYTF. As DNA, the CDR3 is TGTGCCAGTAGTATTCAAGGGGCGTTTGGCTACACCTTC. V is TRBV19 and J is TRBJ1-2, with D possibly TRBD1 on 5 matching bases. CDR3 size: 13 residues. The V gene's germline CDR1 is LNHDA and CDR2 SQIVND (reference sequence). Trimming removed 3 bases at V and 7 bases at J, with 12 bases between.

This chain connects TRBV28 to TRBJ2-7; perhaps TRBD1 as D (6 bases). V shed 4 bases and J shed 2 bases, with 9 bases lying between them. CDR3 length: 13 residues. Germline values: CDR1 MDHEN, CDR2 SYDVKM. The CDR3 loop is CASSSTGTYEQYF. DNA for the CDR3: TGTGCCAGCAGTTCGACAGGAACCTACGAGCAGTACTTC.

The chain recombines TRBV11-3 with TRBJ2-2; TRBD1 matches 11 bases. Looked up from germline, CDR1 is SGHNT and CDR2 is YENEEA. J gave up 6 bases and V 1 base, and 1 base lay outside the gene matches. The CDR3 is 15 amino acids. CDR3 nucleotides: TGTGCCAGCAGCTTAGGGACAGGGGGCCCCGGGGAGCTGTTTTTT. The encoded protein is CASSLGTGGPGELFF.

The rearrangement links TRBV2 to TRBJ2-7; 9 bases line up with TRBD1. V lost 7 bases and J lost 6; bases outside the gene matches: 4. Germline V gene data show CDR1 as SNHLY and CDR2 as FYNNEI. This CDR3 is 12 amino acids long. The CDR3 DNA reads TGTGCCAGCACCAGGGACAGGGCCGAGCAGTACTTC. Encoded protein: CASTRDRAEQYF.

The J gene is TRBJ1-1, the V gene TRBV18; 10 nucleotides agree with TRBD1. The J segment lost 4 bases and the V segment lost 6 bases, leaving 8 bases of the junction unmatched. This CDR3 has 15 residues. Per germline, CDR1 KGHSH and CDR2 LQKENI. The CDR3 DNA follows: TGTGCCAGCTCTTCCAAGCGGGACAGGGGCACTGAAGCTTTCTTT. Protein product: CASSSKRDRGTEAFF.

V and J are TRBV19 and TRBJ1-1; maybe TRBD1 (6 bases). Germline CDR1 and CDR2: LNHDA and SQIVND (reference sequence). The CDR3 is made up of 14 amino acids. The V end was cut by 6 bases, the J end by 8 bases, with 19 bases between. CDR3 sequence reads: CASRPDSHLREAFF. The CDR3 region has the DNA TGTGCCAGTAGACCGGACAGCCACCTTAGGGAAGCTTTCTTT.

The gene calls are TRBV29-1 and TRBJ2-1, with 8 bases aligning to TRBD1. V lost 7 bases to trimming and J lost 3 bases; unmatched junction nucleotides: 8. Germline V gene data show CDR1 as SQVTM and CDR2 as ANQGSEA. This CDR3 has 14 amino acids. CDR3 region: CSAATGVGYNEQFF. In DNA form, the CDR3 reads TGCAGCGCGGCGACAGGGGTGGGCTACAATGAGCAGTTCTTC.

The genes are TRBV6-5 and TRBJ1-3; a weak D match, TRBD1 (5 bases). The CDR3 extends over 13 amino acids. Germline-derived CDR1 and CDR2 are MNHEY and SVGAGI. Trimming took off 6 bases at V and 7 bases at J, with 13 bases between the two ends. The CDR3 nucleotides are TGTGCCAGCAGACCTGGGGGGGGGAACACCATATATTTT. It encodes CASRPGGGNTIYF.